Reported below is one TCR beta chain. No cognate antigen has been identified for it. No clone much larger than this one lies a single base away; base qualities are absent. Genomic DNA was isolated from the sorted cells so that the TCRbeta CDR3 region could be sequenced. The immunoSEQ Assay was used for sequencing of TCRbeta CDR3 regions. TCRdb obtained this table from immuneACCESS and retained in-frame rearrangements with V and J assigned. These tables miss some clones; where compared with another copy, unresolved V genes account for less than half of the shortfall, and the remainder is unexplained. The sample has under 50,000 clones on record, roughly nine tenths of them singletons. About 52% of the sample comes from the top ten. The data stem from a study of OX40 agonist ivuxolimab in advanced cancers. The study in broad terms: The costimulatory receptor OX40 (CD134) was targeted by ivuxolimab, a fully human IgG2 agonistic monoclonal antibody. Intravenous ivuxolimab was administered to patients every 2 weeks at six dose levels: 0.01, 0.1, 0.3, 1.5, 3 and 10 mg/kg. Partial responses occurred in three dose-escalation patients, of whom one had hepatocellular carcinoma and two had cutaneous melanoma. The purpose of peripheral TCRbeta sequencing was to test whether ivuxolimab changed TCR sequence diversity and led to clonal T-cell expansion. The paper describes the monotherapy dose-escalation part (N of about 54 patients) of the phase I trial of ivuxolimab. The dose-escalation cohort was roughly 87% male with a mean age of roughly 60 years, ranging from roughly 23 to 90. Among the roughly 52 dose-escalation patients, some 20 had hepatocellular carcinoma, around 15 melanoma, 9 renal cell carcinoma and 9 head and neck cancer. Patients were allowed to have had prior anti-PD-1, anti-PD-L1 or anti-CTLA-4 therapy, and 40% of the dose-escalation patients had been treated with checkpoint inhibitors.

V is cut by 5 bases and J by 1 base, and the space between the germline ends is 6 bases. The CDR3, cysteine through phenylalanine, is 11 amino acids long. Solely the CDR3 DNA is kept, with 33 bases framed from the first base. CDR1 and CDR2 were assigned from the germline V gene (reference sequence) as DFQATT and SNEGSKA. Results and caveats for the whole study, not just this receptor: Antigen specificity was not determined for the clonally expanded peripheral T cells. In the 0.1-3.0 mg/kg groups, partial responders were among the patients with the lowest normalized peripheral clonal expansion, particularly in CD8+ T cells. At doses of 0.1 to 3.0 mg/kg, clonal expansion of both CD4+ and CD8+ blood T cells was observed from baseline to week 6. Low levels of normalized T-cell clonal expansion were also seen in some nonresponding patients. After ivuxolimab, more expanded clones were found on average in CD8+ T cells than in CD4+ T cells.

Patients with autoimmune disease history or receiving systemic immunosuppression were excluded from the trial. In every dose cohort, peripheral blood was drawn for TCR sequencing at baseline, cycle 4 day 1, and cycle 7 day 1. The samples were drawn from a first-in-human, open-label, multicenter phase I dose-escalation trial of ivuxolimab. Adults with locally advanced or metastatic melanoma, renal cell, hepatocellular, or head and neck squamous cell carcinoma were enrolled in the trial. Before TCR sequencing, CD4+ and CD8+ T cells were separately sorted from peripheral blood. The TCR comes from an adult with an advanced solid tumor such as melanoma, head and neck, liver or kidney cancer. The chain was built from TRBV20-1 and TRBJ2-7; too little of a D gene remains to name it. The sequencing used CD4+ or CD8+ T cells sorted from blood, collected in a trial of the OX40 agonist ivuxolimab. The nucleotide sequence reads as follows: TGCAGTGCTGGTAGGTCCTACGAGCAGTACTTC. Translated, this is CSAGRSYEQYF.